This T cell receptor beta chain was documented in a study of CD8+CD57+ T cells in acquired aplastic anemia. At the level of the study: There were about 10.8 million reads, on average, for CD4+ cells from healthy donors. Whole-study findings and limits: The study identified around 28 CD8+ CDR3 sequences shared by patients and controls.

Genomic DNA constituted the template upon which TCR beta VDJ and CDR3 profiling was performed. TCRdb re-derived calls from the reads in MiXCR, one entry per CDR3 protein. The profile shows 400,000 to 450,000 distinct CDR3 sequences, roughly 64% of them singletons. To note about this clonotype: Its antigen is still unknown.

This CDR3 has 12 amino acids. V was clipped by 0 bases and J by 11 bases, with 12 bases between them. Looked up from germline, CDR1 is SGHRS and CDR2 is YFSETQ. The receptor was derived from a human donor in good health, serving as a control. The V and J genes are TRBV5-1 and TRBJ2-7, with D unresolved. Source material: sorted CD4+, CD8+, or CD8+CD57+ T cells (not recorded which) from PBMCs. The CDR3 here is CASSLGPLDEYF. The DNA of the CDR3 is TGCGCCAGCAGCTTGGGCCCCTTAGACGAGTACTTC.